This entry concerns a single T cell receptor beta chain. The assay was immunoSEQ multiplex PCR, and TCRdb's table has in-frame clones only and misses some. This table has almost 90,000 clones, 95% appearing once. This entry comes from a study of technical replicates of blood from a few donors. Germline loops: CDR1 SGHTA, CDR2 FQGNSA. V lost 5 bases, J lost 3 bases, and 18 bases stayed unmatched. The CDR3 runs 18 residues. The V and J genes are TRBV7-2 and TRBJ1-2; 7 bases map to TRBD1. Input material: T cells isolated from PBMCs. This receptor was taken from a human donor in good health. CDR3 residues: CASSPNSGTASWHYGYTF. The CDR3 DNA is TGTGCCAGCAGCCCGAACTCCGGGACAGCCTCTTGGCACTATGGCTACACCTTC. The full variable domain, in which reference TRBV7-2 and TRBJ1-2 provide the parts outside the CDR3, is GAGVSQSPSNKVTEKGKDVELRCDPISGHTALYWYRQSLGQGLEFLIYFQGNSAPDKSGLPSDRFSAERTGGSVSTLTIQRTQQEDSAVYLCASSPNSGTASWHYGYTFGSGTRLTVV.